The TCR beta chain under discussion was sequenced for a study of CD8+ T cells in alopecia areata. Study findings and constraints: Expanded CD8+ clones among the top 100, and scalp clonality, were significantly decreased by tofacitinib. Clonality in lesional scalp, especially alopecia totalis/universalis, exceeded that of normal scalp.

Sequencing templates came from extracted RNA that was reverse transcribed into cDNA. Clones were read by immunoSEQ multiplex PCR, and TCRdb kept only the in-frame ones, dropping some. This sample carries under 350,000 clones, roughly 64% of them seen once, and the ten largest clones take approximately 1.8%. As for treatment: oral pan-JAK inhibitor, 5-10 mg twice daily. Lesional scalp punch biopsies and peripheral blood came from alopecia areata patients. Remarks on this clone: Its target is not known.

This sample comprised CD4+ T cells sorted from blood, obtained at week 24, from a patient treated with tofacitinib. This TCR came from a human donor with alopecia areata.

CDR3: CASNDLAKNIQYF. CDR3 nucleotides: TGCGCCAGCAACGATCTAGCCAAAAACATTCAGTACTTC. This chain connects TRBV5-1 to TRBJ2-4; D remains unclear. V lost 6 bases to trimming and J lost 0 bases, with 7 bases between them. In germline, CDR1 is SGHRS, CDR2 YFSETQ. This CDR3 has 13 residues.